These 31 T cell receptor beta chains share one sample of origin, sequenced in a study of beta chain features in type 1 diabetes. cDNA synthesis used the whole RNA isolate, giving expressed TCRB sequences. TCRdb's table, derived via immunoSEQ multiplex PCR, lists solely in-frame clones and lacks some. This repertoire shows around 140,000 clones, roughly 10% found once; its top ten account for nearly 0.65%. The sequencing input was central memory CD4+ T cells from blood. Receptors were obtained from a woman aged 40-49 years in good health.

This clone was observed a few times. The chain carries TRBV29-1 and TRBJ1-2; D call uncertain. V was trimmed by 2 bases and J by 8 bases, leaving 12 bases between them. Germline V gene data show CDR1 as SQVTM and CDR2 as ANQGSEA. The CDR3 spans 12 residues. CDR3 nucleotides: TGCAGCGTTGAAACCCGGGAGGGAGGCTACACCTTC. Translation: CSVETREGGYTF. Full variable domain (rest looked up from reference TRBV29-1 and TRBJ1-2): SAVISQKPSRDICQRGTSLTIQCQVDSQVTMMFWYRQQPGQSLTLIATANQGSEATYESGFVIDKFPISRPNLTFSTLTVSNMSPEDSSIYLCSVETREGGYTFGSGTRLTVV.

The chain recombines TRBV7-2 with TRBJ1-2, with no clear D. Germline values: CDR1 SGHTA, CDR2 FQGNSA. The CDR3 runs 13 residues. V was pared by 2 bases and J by 13 bases, with 17 bases between. The CDR3 here is CASSLLDAGVATF. Here the CDR3 DNA reads TGTGCCAGCAGCTTACTAGATGCCGGAGTAGCCACCTTC.

The V and J genes are TRBV10-3 and TRBJ1-1; tentatively, D is TRBD1 (5 bases). The germline V gene has CDR1 ENHRY and CDR2 SYGVKD. The CDR3 is 14 residues long. V gave up 6 bases and J gave up 3 bases, with 14 bases separating them. CDR3 in DNA: TGTGCCATCAGCCCCCAGGGTGGCGACACTGAAGCTTTCTTT. Translated: CAISPQGGDTEAFF.

The J gene is TRBJ1-1, the V gene TRBV5-4, with 8 positions matching TRBD1. From germline, CDR1 is SGHNT and CDR2 YYREEE (reference sequence). V dropped 0 bases and J dropped 1; count of bases not matched to a gene: 2. This CDR3 contains 15 residues. CDR3: CASSLGGQGNTEAFF. CDR3 nucleotides: TGTGCCAGCAGCTTGGGCGGACAGGGGAACACTGAAGCTTTCTTT.

The chain joins TRBV11-3 to TRBJ1-6; D gene unclear. With 5 bases removed from V and 13 bases from J, the gap between germline ends came to 15 bases. CDR3 size: 13 residues. Germline CDR1 is SGHNT and CDR2 is YENEEA. CDR3 region: CASSNGPQAPLHF. CDR3 sequence (DNA): TGTGCCAGCAGCAATGGGCCCCAGGCGCCCCTCCACTTT.

There are a few counts of this clone. The chain employs TRBV5-1 and TRBJ2-5, with 7 positions matching TRBD1. Trimming took 4 bases from V and 2 from J; bases not matched to a gene: 8. The CDR3 contains 15 residues. Germline CDR1 reads SGHRS; CDR2 reads YFSETQ. In DNA, the CDR3 is TGCGCCAGCAGCCTGTCAACCAGGGGGCAAGAGACCCAGTACTTC. It encodes CASSLSTRGQETQYF.

This clone was observed a handful of times. The chain joins TRBV6-6 to TRBJ2-7, with TRBD1 matching 11 bases. The CDR3 is made up of 14 amino acids. Germline CDR1 reads MNHNY; CDR2 reads SVGAGI (reference sequence). The V segment lost 8 bases and the J segment 7 bases; nucleotides outside the gene matches: 10. This chain's CDR3 is CASSNPGQGGEQYF. Here the CDR3 DNA reads TGTGCCAGCTCCAATCCGGGACAGGGGGGGGAGCAGTACTTC.

This clone was detected only a few times. The chain joins TRBV18 to TRBJ1-1; D uncertain. V was trimmed by 0 bases and J by 2 bases, leaving 10 bases between them. From germline, CDR1 is KGHSH and CDR2 LQKENI. The CDR3 runs 15 residues. The CDR3 region is CASSPPPGFNTEAFF. DNA of the CDR3: TGTGCCAGCTCACCACCCCCAGGTTTTAACACTGAAGCTTTCTTT.

This clone has a handful of counts. This chain links TRBV19 with TRBJ1-1; the D gene is possibly TRBD1 (5 bases). Trimming shortened V by 2 bases and J by 4 bases, and 11 bases separated the two germline ends. CDR1 is LNHDA and CDR2 is SQIVND in the germline V gene (reference sequence). The CDR3 spans 14 residues. In DNA form, the CDR3 reads TGTGCCAGTAGTATAATGGGGCAAATCACTGAAGCTTTCTTT. It codes for CASSIMGQITEAFF.

The table lists this clone with a few counts. The rearrangement links TRBV6-6 to TRBJ2-3; TRBD1 matches 7 bases. The germline V gene has CDR1 MNHNY and CDR2 SVGAGI (reference sequence). V was clipped by 4 bases and J by 1 base; unmatched bases: 2. CDR3 length: 14 residues. The CDR3 is CASSWGQRTDTQYF. CDR3 nucleotide sequence: TGTGCCAGCAGTTGGGGACAGCGCACAGATACGCAGTATTTT.

This sequence joins TRBV6-6 and TRBJ1-6; D perhaps matches TRBD1 (6 bases). V shed 5 bases and J shed 8 bases, with 13 bases lying between them. The CDR3 covers 14 residues. Looked up from germline, CDR1 is MNHNY and CDR2 is SVGAGI (reference sequence). The CDR3 protein is CASSDRWFDSPLHF. In DNA, the CDR3 is TGTGCCAGCAGTGACAGGTGGTTTGATTCACCCCTCCACTTT.

This chain connects TRBV7-8 to TRBJ2-6; TRBD1 is a possible D gene (6 bases). The CDR3 contains 16 residues. Looked up from germline, CDR1 is SGHVS and CDR2 is FQNEAQ. Deletions cut 1 base from V and 0 bases from J, with 7 bases between. CDR3 nucleotides: TGTGCCAGCAGCTTAGAGGACAGCTCTGGGGCCAACGTCCTGACTTTC. It yields the protein CASSLEDSSGANVLTF.

The chain uses TRBV5-6 and TRBJ2-1, with 8 bases aligning to TRBD2. The CDR3 length is 17 residues. V was clipped by 0 bases and J by 12 bases; unmatched bases: 17. The germline V gene has CDR1 SGHDT and CDR2 YYEEEE. The CDR3 sequence is CASSLVYPAGGGQGQFF. CDR3 coding DNA: TGTGCCAGCAGCTTGGTCTACCCGGCGGGGGGAGGTCAAGGGCAGTTCTTC. The whole variable domain, filled in from reference TRBV5-6 and TRBJ2-1, reads DAGVTQSPTHLIKTRGQQVTLRCSPKSGHDTVSWYQQALGQGPQFIFQYYEEEERQRGNFPDRFSGHQFPNYSSELNVNALLLGDSALYLCASSLVYPAGGGQGQFFGPGTRLTVL.

This chain connects TRBV6-5 to TRBJ2-1; D might be TRBD1 (5 bases). V gave up 6 bases and J gave up 8 bases, with 14 bases separating them. CDR3 length: 13 amino acids. Germline V CDR1 and CDR2: MNHEY, SVGAGI. The CDR3 loop reads CASREQGRDEQFF. The DNA of the CDR3 is TGTGCCAGCAGAGAGCAGGGCCGGGATGAGCAGTTCTTC.

This clone has just a few counts. The chain recombines TRBV10-1 with TRBJ1-2; 7 positions match TRBD1. The ends lost 7 bases at V and 6 bases at J; junction bases unmatched: 8. CDR1 and CDR2 from the germline V gene are WNHNN and SYGVQD (reference sequence). CDR3 length: 13 amino acids. Here the CDR3 reads CASTHDREDGYTF. The DNA for the CDR3 is TGCGCCAGCACTCACGACAGGGAGGATGGCTACACCTTC.

This clone has a handful of counts. The V call is TRBV6-1, the J call TRBJ2-1, with a possible D match to TRBD2 (5 bases). This CDR3 comprises 12 residues. Germline V lookup: CDR1 MNHNS, CDR2 SASEGT. V was shortened by 7 bases and J by 7 bases, with 11 bases between the two germline ends. DNA of the CDR3: TGTGCCAGCACCCCTACTAGGAATGAGCAGTTCTTC. Protein product: CASTPTRNEQFF.

This clone was seen only a few times. This chain uses TRBV10-3 with TRBJ2-4; 8 positions agree with TRBD2. The CDR3 is 17 amino acids. The ends lost 5 bases at V and 0 bases at J; junction bases unmatched: 9. CDR1 and CDR2 (germline): ENHRY, SYGVKD. The CDR3 DNA follows: TGTGCCATCAGTAAAGATATAGCGGGGAGAGCCAAAAACATTCAGTACTTC. Translating gives CAISKDIAGRAKNIQYF.

This clone has only a few counts. This chain uses TRBV19 with TRBJ2-7; TRBD1 aligns across 11 bases. The CDR3 length is 16 residues. Germline CDR1 and CDR2: LNHDA and SQIVND (reference sequence). J was trimmed by 4 bases and V by 3 bases; bases with no gene match: 8. The CDR3 DNA follows: TGTGCCAGTAGTATGGAGGCCGGGACAGGGGGATACGAGCAGTACTTC. Translation gives CASSMEAGTGGYEQYF. Looking up the rest from reference TRBV19 and TRBJ2-7 gives the full variable domain: DGGITQSPKYLFRKEGQNVTLSCEQNLNHDAMYWYRQDPGQGLRLIYYSQIVNDFQKGDIAEGYSVSREKKESFPLTVTSAQKNPTAFYLCASSMEAGTGGYEQYFGPGTRLTVT.

The chain carries TRBV28 and TRBJ2-3; 8 nucleotides line up with TRBD2. CDR3 length: 12 residues. The trim removed 6 bases at V and 14 bases at J, leaving 10 bases unmatched. The germline gives CDR1 MDHEN, CDR2 SYDVKM. The CDR3 sequence is CASRPGTRWLYF. The CDR3 DNA sequence: TGTGCCAGCAGACCCGGGACTAGATGGTTGTATTTT.

A few counts support this clone. The rearrangement links TRBV15 to TRBJ2-3; TRBD1 matches at 9 bases. With V trimmed by 0 bases and J by 2 bases, 12 bases remained unmatched. The CDR3 loop spans 19 amino acids. The germline V gene encodes CDR1 LNHNV and CDR2 YYDKDF (reference sequence). The CDR3 region is CATSRDRALRDRDTDTQYF. The CDR3 DNA reads TGTGCCACCAGCAGAGATCGGGCCCTCCGGGACAGGGACACAGATACGCAGTATTTT.

This clone was counted between two and nine times. The chain has TRBV7-2 and TRBJ2-3, with 8 bases fitting TRBD2. Trimming removed 5 bases from V and 4 bases from J; junction bases left unmatched: 5. This CDR3 contains 14 residues. Germline CDR1 is SGHTA and CDR2 is FQGNSA. The CDR3 here is CASSPGGAADTQYF. The DNA for the CDR3 is TGTGCCAGCAGCCCCGGGGGGGCCGCAGATACGCAGTATTTT.

The table lists this clone with a few counts. This chain uses TRBV6-5 with TRBJ1-5, with 10 positions matching TRBD1. Germline trimming cut 7 bases from V and 3 bases from J; bases unmatched to any gene: 6. CDR1 is MNHEY, CDR2 SVGAGI, per germline. This CDR3 has 15 residues. The CDR3 here is CASMRDRGNNQPQHF. For the CDR3, the DNA is TGTGCCAGCATGCGGGACAGGGGAAACAATCAGCCCCAGCATTTT.

This clone has ten or more counts. This chain uses TRBV7-8 with TRBJ2-1; 8 nucleotides match TRBD2. V shed 3 bases and J 10 bases; nucleotides not matched to a gene: 11. CDR3 length: 15 amino acids. CDR1 SGHVS and CDR2 FQNEAQ come from the germline V gene. CDR3 sequence (DNA): TGTGCCAGCAGCTTTCGTACCGGGGGGGCAGGCGAGCAGTTCTTC. Residues: CASSFRTGGAGEQFF.

The chain carries TRBV7-2 and TRBJ2-1; no definite D call. Germline CDR1 reads SGHTA; CDR2 reads FQGNSA. Deletions cut 5 bases from V and 4 bases from J, with 12 bases between. The CDR3 is 14 residues long. This CDR3 reads CASSLGLEYNEQFF. CDR3 sequence (DNA): TGTGCCAGCAGCCTAGGGTTGGAGTACAATGAGCAGTTCTTC.

This chain links TRBV21-1 with TRBJ1-5; the table assigns TRBD1, which was not confirmed against the DNA. TRBV21-1 has pseudogene status. The CDR3 loop spans 21 amino acids. CDR3: CASVTRLSLQGLPSRNQPQHF. CDR3 bases: TGTGCCAGCGTGACCCGACTCTCGCTACAGGGCCTCCCGTCCCGCAATCAGCCCCAGCATTTT.

CDR3 residues: CASSENLSTGQPQHF. The CDR3 DNA sequence: TGTGCCAGCAGTGAAAACCTATCAACGGGGCAGCCCCAGCATTTT. The chain links TRBV2 to TRBJ1-5; no definite D call. Germline lookup yields CDR1 SNHLY and CDR2 FYNNEI. V was shortened by 2 bases and J by 7 bases, with 15 bases between the two germline ends. The CDR3 sequence is 15 residues long.

This clone was counted only a few times. The chain carries TRBV7-8 and TRBJ2-1; TRBD2 matches at 11 bases. This CDR3 contains 15 residues. Trimming cost V 1 base and J 7 bases; bases outside gene matches: 3. Germline CDR1 is SGHVS and CDR2 is FQNEAQ. CDR3 amino acids: CASSLGTSGGNEQFF. DNA of the CDR3: TGTGCCAGCAGCTTAGGAACTAGCGGGGGTAATGAGCAGTTCTTC.

V gene TRBV5-4 combines with J gene TRBJ2-3, with D possibly TRBD1 on 6 matching bases. The CDR3 extends over 17 amino acids. V lost 0 bases to trimming and J lost 0 bases, with 14 bases between them. Looked up from germline, CDR1 is SGHNT and CDR2 is YYREEE (reference sequence). The CDR3 bases are TGTGCCAGCAGCTTGGCCTCACTGGGGGCGAGCACAGATACGCAGTATTTT. This gives the protein CASSLASLGASTDTQYF. The variable domain in full, with the rest retrieved from reference TRBV5-4 and TRBJ2-3, is ETGVTQSPTHLIKTRGQQVTLRCSSQSGHNTVSWYQQALGQGPQFIFQYYREEENGRGNFPPRFSGLQFPNYSSELNVNALELDDSALYLCASSLASLGASTDTQYFGPGTRLTVL.

This clone was detected ten times or more. The chain joins TRBV5-1 to TRBJ2-3; TRBD1 might be the D (5 bases). Germline V gene lookup returns CDR1 SGHRS and CDR2 YFSETQ. The CDR3 covers 14 residues. V shed 6 bases and J shed 4 bases, with 15 bases lying between them. The CDR3 is CASKYAGSADTQYF. Here the CDR3 DNA reads TGCGCCAGCAAGTATGCAGGGTCCGCAGATACGCAGTATTTT.

This clone was observed a few times. Distinct nucleotide sequences in the sample also encode this CDR3. This chain links TRBV5-1 with TRBJ1-5; 8 nucleotides line up with TRBD1. This CDR3 is 15 amino acids long. The V gene end was trimmed by 3 bases and the J gene end by 3 bases; junction bases not matched to a gene: 5. Germline V gene data show CDR1 as SGHRS and CDR2 as YFSETQ. The CDR3 DNA sequence: TGCGCCAGCAGCTCGACAGGGGATCCCAATCAGCCCCAGCATTTT. Protein product: CASSSTGDPNQPQHF. The full variable domain, with the rest looked up from reference TRBV5-1 and TRBJ1-5, is KAGVTQTPRYLIKTRGQQVTLSCSPISGHRSVSWYQQTPGQGLQFLFEYFSETQRNKGNFPGRFSGRQFSNSRSEMNVSTLELGDSALYLCASSSTGDPNQPQHFGDGTRLSIL.

In this sample, this clone turned up a few times. The rearrangement uses TRBV5-6 and TRBJ2-7; D unresolved. From germline, CDR1 is SGHDT and CDR2 YYEEEE. This CDR3 region has 13 residues. The ends were cut back, 2 bases at V and 1 base at J, with 7 bases in the middle. The DNA of the CDR3 is TGTGCCAGCAGCTTTCCGGTGTCCTACGAGCAGTACTTC. Encoded protein: CASSFPVSYEQYF.